The T cell receptor (beta chain) under discussion was sequenced for a study of shared clonotypes between healthy human individuals. About the study: CD4 naive and CD4 memory each took three plates per donor, while CD8 naive took two and CD8 memory one.

Naive CD8 cells lacked CD45RO, underwent positive selection for CCR7 and left out terminally differentiated effector memory CD45RA+ cells. Germline V gene lookup returns CDR1 SGHTA and CDR2 FQGTGA. V lost 2 bases and J lost 0, with 16 bases in between. This CDR3 is 17 amino acids long. It was at deep level that the assay was run. Sequenced by immunoSEQ multiplex PCR; TCRdb stores in-frame clones only, minus some. The table lists under 1 million clones, around 96% of them singletons. Material: naive CD8+ T cells sorted from blood. The chain is built from TRBV7-3 and TRBJ1-1; D possibly corresponds to TRBD1 (5 bases). The TCR comes from a man aged 30 to 39 in good health. This chain's CDR3 is CASSLGYGGPMNTEAFF. The CDR3 region has the DNA TGTGCCAGCAGCTTAGGATATGGGGGACCCATGAACACTGAAGCTTTCTTT.